The 12 T cell receptor beta chains reported below all come from one sample, sequenced in a study of CD4 T cells in relation to SARS-CoV-2 and coronaviruses (dated by TCRdb to the early 2020s). Receptor amplification or capture employed the immunoSEQ multiplex PCR assay. TCRdb mirrors the immuneACCESS table, restricted to in-frame sequences. Some clones are absent from its copies; in checked studies, under half trace to an unresolved V gene, and the reason for the others is unknown. The table for this sample lists approximately 27,000 clones; 65% to 80% of them were counted only once. Clones ranked in the top ten supply roughly 13% of the sample. These receptors' antigens are unknown. CD4+ T cells from unexposed donors were collected before the COVID-19 pandemic (2011-2018). Following 10 days of culture, the EasySep CD4+ T cell isolation kit was used to isolate CD4+ T cells. Sequencing used CD4+ T cells from PBMCs, cultured in vitro. The receptor source for this set is a human donor in good health.

The V gene is TRBV5-4, the J gene TRBJ2-2, with 8 bases aligning to TRBD1. Germline lookup yields CDR1 SGHNT and CDR2 YYREEE (reference sequence). V dropped 9 bases and J dropped 1; count of bases not matched to a gene: 5. The CDR3 loop spans 14 amino acids. The CDR3 spells CATAGTGNTGELFF. The CDR3 nucleotides are TGTGCCACCGCAGGGACAGGGAACACCGGGGAGCTGTTTTTT.

The V gene is TRBV30, the J gene TRBJ1-3, with D hard to call. CDR1 and CDR2 from the germline V gene are GTSNPN and SVGIG (reference sequence). The CDR3 totals 15 residues. Trimming took off 2 bases at V and 0 bases at J, with 11 bases between the two ends. The DNA of the CDR3 is TGTGCCTGGAGTAGGGAGGATCCCTCTGGAAACACCATATATTTT. This sequence encodes CAWSREDPSGNTIYF.

V usage is TRBV18 and J usage is TRBJ1-3; 10 bases are a match to TRBD1. From germline, CDR1 is KGHSH and CDR2 LQKENI. The CDR3 consists of 15 residues. Trimming took 3 bases from V and 3 from J; bases not matched to a gene: 2. The CDR3 loop reads CASSPGTGDGNTIYF. The DNA for the CDR3 is TGTGCCAGCTCACCTGGGACAGGGGATGGAAACACCATATATTTT.

This chain uses TRBV5-8 with TRBJ2-5; D is uncertain. V dropped 1 base and J dropped 2 bases, with 15 bases sitting between them. There are 16 residues in the CDR3. Germline lookup yields CDR1 SGHTS and CDR2 YDEGEE. The DNA for the CDR3 is TGTGCCAGCAGCTTGTTTCTGGGAAGTAGGCAAGAGACCCAGTACTTC. This translates into CASSLFLGSRQETQYF.

In its sample, this clone was seen a few times. V is TRBV12-3 or TRBV12-4 and J is TRBJ1-5; no reliable D call. V was cut by 3 bases and J by 6 bases, with 6 bases left in between. This CDR3 comprises 12 residues. The DNA of the CDR3 is TGTGCCAGCAGTTTTCTCCCTCAGCCCCAGCATTTT. It specifies CASSFLPQPQHF.

The chain has TRBV29-1 and TRBJ2-2; TRBD2 aligns across 7 bases. This CDR3 region has 13 residues. Germline values: CDR1 SQVTM, CDR2 ANQGSEA. V was clipped by 7 bases and J by 7 bases; unmatched bases: 9. CDR3 in amino acids: CSARGVQFGELFF. CDR3 bases: TGCAGCGCACGGGGGGTACAGTTCGGGGAGCTGTTTTTT.

The J gene is TRBJ2-6, the V gene TRBV5-1, with 8 bases identical to TRBD1. In germline, CDR1 is SGHRS, CDR2 YFSETQ. V trimming: 4 bases; J trimming: 0 bases; junction bases outside the gene matches: 6. The CDR3 runs to 17 residues. DNA of the CDR3: TGCGCCAGCAGCGAGGGACAGGTTAACTCTGGGGCCAACGTCCTGACTTTC. Encoded protein: CASSEGQVNSGANVLTF.

This chain links TRBV4-3 with TRBJ1-1, with D possibly TRBD1 on 5 matching bases. Germline V gives CDR1 LGHNA, CDR2 YSLEER. V gave up 4 bases and J gave up 2 bases, with 11 bases separating them. CDR3 size: 14 residues. This chain's CDR3 is CASSRSDRNTEAFF. CDR3 coding DNA: TGCGCCAGCAGCCGATCTGACAGAAACACTGAAGCTTTCTTT.

V is TRBV3-1 (or the pseudogene TRBV3-2) and J is TRBJ1-2; D perhaps matches TRBD1 (5 bases). Deletions cut 2 bases from V and 4 bases from J, with 14 bases between. The length of the CDR3 is 15 residues. Germline V gives CDR1 LGHDT, CDR2 YNNKEL (reference sequence). This chain's CDR3 is CASSQQGGELYGYTF. The CDR3 DNA reads TGTGCCAGCAGCCAACAGGGCGGTGAGCTCTATGGCTACACCTTC.

This sequence joins TRBV5-1 and TRBJ2-3, with 13 positions matching TRBD2. CDR1 is SGHRS, CDR2 YFSETQ, per germline. The CDR3 is 16 residues long. With V trimmed by 1 base and J by 4 bases, 3 bases remained unmatched. The CDR3 region is CASSLWTSGSSDTQYF. CDR3 in DNA: TGCGCCAGCAGCTTGTGGACTAGCGGGAGTTCAGATACGCAGTATTTT.

The CDR3 sequence is CAIRGAPDTEAFF. The CDR3 DNA reads TGTGCCATCAGGGGGGCGCCGGACACTGAAGCTTTCTTT. The chain recombines TRBV10-3 with TRBJ1-1; D possibly corresponds to TRBD1 (6 bases). The V gene's germline CDR1 is ENHRY and CDR2 SYGVKD. The CDR3 consists of 13 residues. V was shortened by 6 bases and J by 3 bases, with 11 bases between the two germline ends.

This clone has more than one count but fewer than ten. The chain combines TRBV12-3 or TRBV12-4 with TRBJ2-5, with TRBD2 as a possible D gene (5 bases). V was pared by 1 base and J by 4 bases, with 7 bases between. The CDR3 totals 13 residues. CDR3 nucleotide sequence: TGTGCCAGCAGTTTAGTACTAGGAGAGACCCAGTACTTC. Residues: CASSLVLGETQYF.